A single sample is the source of the 8 T cell receptor beta chains below, sequenced in a study of blood T cells in healthy people across ages. The second PCR ran about 6 to 11 cycles with a sample-barcoded 5' primer and J-beta primers. TCRdb reprocessed the 5' RACE reads via MiXCR and lists one record per CDR3 protein. Here the sample spans approximately 1.5 million distinct CDR3 sequences, almost 35% being singletons. Sequencing input: blood. Source of these receptors: a woman aged 25 to 39 in good health.

The chain combines TRBV7-3 with TRBJ2-2, with D possibly being TRBD1 or TRBD2 (5 bases each). Germline V gene data show CDR1 as SGHTA and CDR2 as FQGTGA. The CDR3 runs to 16 residues. Deletions cut 7 bases from V and 0 bases from J, with 15 bases between. The DNA for the CDR3 is TGTGCCAGCACCCAAACCGAGGGGACGAACACCGGGGAGCTGTTTTTT. It yields the protein CASTQTEGTNTGELFF.

This clonotype was picked up a small number of times. This sequence joins TRBV10-3 and TRBJ2-5, with 9 bases that match TRBD1. The CDR3 loop spans 12 amino acids. Germline CDR1 and CDR2: ENHRY and SYGVKD. Trimming removed 7 bases from V and 6 bases from J; junction bases left unmatched: 3. This chain's CDR3 is CAIKGQGQTQYF. The DNA of the CDR3 is TGTGCCATCAAGGGACAGGGTCAGACCCAGTACTTC.

As regards this clonotype: This sequence may be a read error, since a much larger clone differs from it by one base. The chain has TRBV7-9 and TRBJ2-5; no reliable D call. The closer fit of TRBJ2-7 to the DNA end suggests the J call may be wrong. The CDR3 is made up of 15 amino acids. The V gene's germline CDR1 is SEHNR and CDR2 FQNEAQ (reference sequence). The CDR3 is CASSSLPSVTHEQYF. The CDR3 DNA reads as TGTGCCAGCAGTTCTCTCCCCAGTGTTACCCACGAGCAGTACTTC.

This clonotype has a count of ten or more. This chain connects TRBV28 to TRBJ2-1; 13 bases are a match to TRBD2. Germline V gene sequence: CDR1 MDHEN, CDR2 SYDVKM. Losses at the gene ends were 6 bases for V and 0 bases for J; bases not matched to a gene: 5. The CDR3 totals 17 residues. CDR3 in amino acids: CASSPGLAGASYNEQFF. The CDR3 region has the DNA TGTGCCAGCAGCCCCGGACTAGCGGGAGCCTCCTACAATGAGCAGTTCTTC.

The chain recombines TRBV30 with TRBJ2-7; 7 nucleotides line up with TRBD2. V dropped 3 bases and J dropped 7; count of bases not matched to a gene: 15. The CDR3 extends over 15 amino acids. CDR1 is GTSNPN and CDR2 is SVGIG in the germline V gene (reference sequence). As DNA, the CDR3 is TGTGCCTGGAGAGACCCGCGGGCGGGAGTGAGGGAGCAGTACTTC. This encodes CAWRDPRAGVREQYF.

V usage is TRBV12-3 or TRBV12-4 and J usage is TRBJ2-7, with D tentatively TRBD1 (5 bases). The V gene lost 2 bases and the J gene lost 12 bases, with 11 bases spanning the gap. The CDR3 extends over 11 amino acids. The chain's CDR3 is CASSLRQSLYF. The CDR3 coding sequence is TGTGCCAGCAGTTTACGACAGTCTTTGTACTTC.

With regard to this clonotype: It may be a read error: a sequence one base away is much more abundant. The chain uses TRBV27 and TRBJ2-3; D ambiguous. The CDR3 extends over 15 amino acids. Germline assignment: CDR1 MNHEY and CDR2 SMNVEV (reference sequence). Trimming left V 2 bases short and J 5 bases short, with 14 bases between. This chain's CDR3 is CASSLGRSNGDTQYF. In DNA form, the CDR3 reads TGTGCCAGCAGTTTAGGAAGGAGCAACGGAGATACGCAGTATTTT.

Comments on this clonotype: A read error may produce the germline difference seen at one junction end. The gene calls are TRBV18 and TRBJ2-1, with 10 bases identical to TRBD2. This CDR3 comprises 19 residues. Germline CDR1 reads KGHSH; CDR2 reads LQKENI. The CDR3 protein is CASLPILIAGGKAYNEQFF. The CDR3 DNA reads TGTGCCAGCTTACCAATCTTGATAGCGGGGGGAAAGGCCTACAATGAGCAGTTCTTC.